This is a list of T cell receptor beta chains from one sample in a study of cytomegalovirus exposure and HLA in healthy donors. The assay was immunoSEQ multiplex PCR, and TCRdb's table has in-frame clones only and misses some. The sample lists 150,000 to 200,000 clones, approximately 83% occurring once. Sequenced: PBMCs. These receptors were collected from a woman aged 18-30 years in good health and CMV-seronegative. CDR3s include the opening cysteine and the closing phenylalanine or tryptophan. Fields, in order: D gene, V gene, J gene, clone size, CDR3 DNA, CDR3 protein. D genes are given only for firm matches. Clone size is stated in some rows and not others, as once, few, many or a class when expanded.

.	TRBV5-1	TRBJ2-3	.	TGCGCCAGCAGCCCCCAGGACAAAAGAACATCCAGGGGCACAGATACGCAGTATTTT	CASSPQDKRTSRGTDTQYF
.	TRBV6-6	TRBJ1-1	few	TGTGCCAGCCTGTTCGGGGCCGCGGGAATCGCTGAAGCTTTCTTT	CASLFGAAGIAEAFF
TRBD1	TRBV11-2	TRBJ2-3	.	TGTGCCAGCACCCTCGGGGACAGTGGCACAGATACGCAGTATTTT	CASTLGDSGTDTQYF
.	TRBV2	TRBJ1-2	.	TGTGCCAGCAGTGGAGGCAGGGGAGGCTACACCTTC	CASSGGRGGYTF
.	TRBV6-5	TRBJ1-6	.	TGTGCCAGCAGTTACCGGGCGGGAACTAATTCACCCCTCCACTTT	CASSYRAGTNSPLHF
.	TRBV4-1	TRBJ1-4	few	TGCGCCAGCAGCCAAGAAGCGGGACGGTATAATGAAAAACTGTTTTTT	CASSQEAGRYNEKLFF
TRBD2	TRBV5-4	TRBJ2-1	few	TGTGCCAGCAGCTTGGTTAGCGGGGGGGAAAGTGAGCAGTTCTTC	CASSLVSGGESEQFF
TRBD1	TRBV18	TRBJ2-7	.	TGTGCCAGCTCCGCCGGGACAGGGGGGTCCATAAGCTCCTACGAGCAGTACTTC	CASSAGTGGSISSYEQYF
TRBD1	TRBV2	TRBJ2-5	.	TGTGCCAGCAGTACCGGACAGGGGGCGGGGGAGACCCAGTACTTC	CASSTGQGAGETQYF
.	TRBV6-5	TRBJ2-2	.	TGTGCCAGCAGTTACTCTAGCGTGGGTTCCGGGGAGCTGTTTTTT	CASSYSSVGSGELFF
TRBD1	TRBV6-6	TRBJ2-1	.	TGTGCCAGCAGTTACAGGGTTGGGACAGGGGCCAATGAGCAGTTCTTC	CASSYRVGTGANEQFF
TRBD1	TRBV2	TRBJ2-7	.	TGTGCCAGCGTCTGGGGACAGGGGGCCTACGAGCAGTACTTC	CASVWGQGAYEQYF
TRBD1	TRBV5-1	TRBJ1-1	.	TGCGCCAGCAGCTCCTCCGGGACAGGGTCGTTATTTGAAGCTTTCTTT	CASSSSGTGSLFEAFF
.	TRBV6-6	TRBJ1-5	.	TGTGCCAGCAGTTATCGGGGGGATCAGCCCCAGCATTTT	CASSYRGDQPQHF
TRBD1	TRBV5-1	TRBJ1-6	.	TGCGCCAGCCGGAACTTGACAGGGGGGAGTTCACCCCTCCACTTT	CASRNLTGGSSPLHF
.	TRBV7-3	TRBJ2-3	.	TGTGCCAGCAGCGGCGGACTAAGCACAGATACGCAGTATTTT	CASSGGLSTDTQYF
TRBD2	TRBV2	TRBJ2-3	.	TGTGCCAGCAGTGACCGGACTAGCGGACTTAATACGCAGTATTTT	CASSDRTSGLNTQYF
TRBD1	TRBV7-9	TRBJ2-7	.	TGTGCCAGCAGCTCCCATCGACAGGGATCTACCTACGAGCAGTACTTC	CASSSHRQGSTYEQYF
.	TRBV2	TRBJ2-7	once	TGTGCCAGCAGGGAGACAGTCGGTCTCTCCTACGAGCAGTACTTC	CASRETVGLSYEQYF
.	TRBV19	TRBJ1-2	.	TGTGCCAGTAGTATCTCGGGTAACTATGGCTACACCTTC	CASSISGNYGYTF
.	TRBV6-5	TRBJ1-6	.	TGTGCCAGCAGTAACGGACAGTCCTATAATTCACCCCTCCACTTT	CASSNGQSYNSPLHF